This record looks at one T cell receptor (beta chain) sequence and its context. The antigen remains unidentified. Clones were read by immunoSEQ multiplex PCR, and TCRdb kept only the in-frame ones, dropping some. The repertoire holds about 56,000 clones, with 90% to 95% as singletons. This sample is drawn from a study of cytomegalovirus exposure and HLA in healthy donors. Study as a whole: The approximately 120 validation repertoires were reported in a later analysis to have been generated on the same platform as the 666 first-cohort repertoires. Study-wide results and caveats: In vitro, a few CMV-associated chains proved specific for CMV antigens.

Separate from the roughly 700-subject first cohort, the roughly 120-subject validation cohort was the one that the donors belonged to. The V segment lost 5 bases and the J segment 8 bases; nucleotides outside the gene matches: 7. Germline V gene lookup returns CDR1 MNHEY and CDR2 SMNVEV (reference sequence). The CDR3 has 13 residues. The material sequenced was PBMCs. The TCR originated in a woman aged 18-35 years in good health and CMV-seropositive. V and J are TRBV27 and TRBJ1-2; 8 bases line up with TRBD1. The CDR3 DNA is TGTGCCAGCAGTCCTAGACAGGGGCGAGGCTACACCTTC. The encoded protein is CASSPRQGRGYTF.